This TCR beta chain stems from a study of CD4 T cells in relation to SARS-CoV-2 and coronaviruses. Before the COVID-19 pandemic, during about 2010-2019, CD4+ T cells were taken from unexposed donors. CD4+ T cells were isolated from the cells after about 11 days of culture. This clone came up once. As yet, its antigen is unknown. The CDR3 spans 16 residues. From germline, CDR1 is KGHDR and CDR2 SFDVKD. J gave up 0 bases and V 3 bases, and 3 bases lay outside the gene matches. The table came from immunoSEQ multiplex PCR; TCRdb's copy has only in-frame clones and leaves some out. This table has over 20,000 clones, about 70% appearing once.

The TCR originated in a human donor in good health. J is TRBJ2-2 and V is TRBV24-1; TRBD1 matches 7 bases. Sequencing was performed on CD4+ T cells from PBMCs, cultured in vitro. The CDR3 loop reads CATSDPGGANTGELFF. The CDR3 nucleotides read TGTGCCACCAGTGATCCAGGGGGAGCGAACACCGGGGAGCTGTTTTTT.